The next 17 T cell receptor beta chains were all read from a single sample in a study of T cell changes during pregnancy in multiple sclerosis. Produced via immunoSEQ multiplex PCR; TCRdb's table is partial and in-frame only. The data show 90,000 or so clones, with more than 85% seen just once and more than 1.5% held by the top ten. The material sequenced was peripheral blood, taken in the first trimester of pregnancy. The receptors come from a female donor with multiple sclerosis, enrolled in a pregnancy study.

The V gene is TRBV30, the J gene TRBJ2-3, with 11 bases fitting TRBD1. From germline, CDR1 is GTSNPN and CDR2 SVGIG (reference sequence). This CDR3 has 15 residues. Trimming at V came to 3 bases and at J to 5 bases, leaving 7 bases not matched to a gene. The CDR3 DNA reads TGTGCCTGGAGATCCGGACAGGGGGCCAGAGATACGCAGTATTTT. Residues: CAWRSGQGARDTQYF. Using reference TRBV30 and TRBJ2-3 for the parts outside the CDR3, the full variable domain is SQTIHQWPATLVQPVGSPLSLECTVEGTSNPNLYWYRQAAGRGLQLLFYSVGIGQISSEVPQNLSASRPQDRQFILSSKKLLLSDSGFYLCAWRSGQGARDTQYFGPGTRLTVL.

V and J are TRBV4-2 and TRBJ1-2; D is perhaps TRBD1 (6 bases). Trimming stripped 0 bases from V and 1 base from J, with 9 bases between. CDR3 size: 15 residues. Germline CDR1 is LGHNA and CDR2 is YNFKEQ. The CDR3 spells CASSQEPGVNYGYTF. Here the CDR3 DNA reads TGTGCCAGCAGCCAAGAGCCAGGGGTTAACTATGGCTACACCTTC.

The chain combines TRBV27 with TRBJ2-7; 11 nucleotides agree with TRBD2. This CDR3 is built from 15 residues. V dropped 6 bases and J dropped 7; count of bases not matched to a gene: 11. Germline CDR1 and CDR2: MNHEY and SMNVEV (reference sequence). In nucleotides, the CDR3 is TGTGCCAGCAGCTCCGGGACTAGCGGACTCCGGGAGCAGTACTTC. It is translated as CASSSGTSGLREQYF.

The chain couples TRBV9 to TRBJ2-7; possibly TRBD2 for D (6 bases). The CDR3 extends over 14 amino acids. V lost 0 bases, J lost 0 bases, and 7 bases lay in between. Germline values: CDR1 SGDLS, CDR2 YYNGEE. The CDR3 DNA follows: TGTGCCAGCAGCGTAGGGGGGGACTCCTACGAGCAGTACTTC. It codes for CASSVGGDSYEQYF. Combining the CDR3 with reference TRBV9 and TRBJ2-7 gives the whole variable domain DSGVTQTPKHLITATGQRVTLRCSPRSGDLSVYWYQQSLDQGLQFLIQYYNGEERAKGNILERFSAQQFPDLHSELNLSSLELGDSALYFCASSVGGDSYEQYFGPGTRLTVT.

The genes are TRBV21-1 and TRBJ2-7; the table's D gene call, TRBD1, was not cross checked with the DNA. TRBV21-1 corresponds to a pseudogene. The CDR3 length is 17 residues. The CDR3 DNA sequence: TGTGCCAGGGCGAAGGGGGAGAGGGAGACCACTGGCTACGAGCAGTACTTC. Its protein is CARAKGERETTGYEQYF.

This clone was observed a single time. CDR3 amino acids: CSVDFSNYNEQFF. The CDR3 DNA reads TGCAGCGTGGACTTCAGTAACTACAATGAGCAGTTCTTC. The chain couples TRBV29-1 to TRBJ2-1; perhaps TRBD2 as D (5 bases). The germline V and J ends were trimmed by 6 bases and 3 bases, with 12 bases remaining between them. Germline loops: CDR1 SQVTM, CDR2 ANQGSEA. This CDR3 contains 13 residues.

The genes are TRBV9 and TRBJ2-5; 9 bases are a match to TRBD2. J lost 2 bases, V lost 2 bases, and 4 bases had no gene match. The germline CDR1 and CDR2 sequences are SGDLS and YYNGEE. The CDR3 runs to 15 residues. The CDR3 DNA follows: TGTGCCAGCAGCGTTAGCGGGAGAGGACAAGAGACCCAGTACTTC. It is translated as CASSVSGRGQETQYF.

The rearrangement joins TRBV4-1 to TRBJ2-1; 11 bases match TRBD2. CDR1 is MGHRA and CDR2 is YSYEKL in the germline V gene. The CDR3 loop spans 16 amino acids. J gave up 7 bases and V 4 bases, and 9 bases lay outside the gene matches. CDR3 region: CASSRPTSGIRNEQFF. For the CDR3, the DNA is TGCGCCAGCAGCCGGCCGACTAGCGGGATACGTAATGAGCAGTTCTTC.

The V and J genes are TRBV9 and TRBJ2-1, with TRBD2 identical over 7 bases. The junction had 2 bases not matched to a gene; V was cut back by 2 bases and J by 0 bases. Germline-derived CDR1 and CDR2 are SGDLS and YYNGEE. There are 15 residues in the CDR3. CDR3 loop: CASSVAGVSYNEQFF. CDR3 DNA sequence: TGTGCCAGCAGCGTGGCGGGGGTCTCCTACAATGAGCAGTTCTTC.

The genes are TRBV19 and TRBJ1-5, with a possible D match to TRBD1 (6 bases). Trimming shortened V by 3 bases and J by 2 bases, and 17 bases separated the two germline ends. The CDR3 is 17 amino acids. Germline loops: CDR1 LNHDA, CDR2 SQIVND (reference sequence). CDR3 DNA sequence: TGTGCCAGTAGTATTGTCAAGGGGGTTGCGGGCAATCAGCCCCAGCATTTT. Amino acids: CASSIVKGVAGNQPQHF.

The V gene is TRBV2, the J gene TRBJ1-1, with D possibly TRBD1 on 5 matching bases. Germline V lookup: CDR1 SNHLY, CDR2 FYNNEI. V was trimmed by 2 bases and J by 4 bases, leaving 14 bases between them. The CDR3 loop spans 15 amino acids. CDR3: CASSEHQGVSTEAFF. CDR3 DNA: TGTGCCAGCAGTGAACACCAGGGTGTAAGCACTGAAGCTTTCTTT. Variable domain in full (rest from reference TRBV2 and TRBJ1-1): EPEVTQTPSHQVTQMGQEVILRCVPISNHLYFYWYRQILGQKVEFLVSFYNNEISEKSEIFDDQFSVERPDGSNFTLKIRSTKLEDSAMYFCASSEHQGVSTEAFFGQGTRLTVV.

V and J are TRBV11-2 and TRBJ2-7, with 11 bases matching TRBD2. V was pared by 0 bases and J by 3 bases, with 1 base of the junction left unmatched. This CDR3 is 15 amino acids long. Looked up from germline, CDR1 is SGHAT and CDR2 is FQNNGV. DNA for the CDR3: TGTGCCAGCAGCTTAGAACTAGCGGGAGTCTACGAGCAGTACTTC. It codes for CASSLELAGVYEQYF.

This chain links TRBV9 with TRBJ1-2, with D possibly matching TRBD1 (5 bases). The CDR3 totals 14 residues. Germline V gene lookup returns CDR1 SGDLS and CDR2 YYNGEE. V lost 0 bases and J 5 bases, leaving 11 bases between the germline ends. CDR3 residues: CASSVDGDSYGYTF. The CDR3 nucleotides are TGTGCCAGCAGCGTAGATGGAGACAGTTATGGCTACACCTTC. The full variable domain, in which reference TRBV9 and TRBJ1-2 provide the parts outside the CDR3, is DSGVTQTPKHLITATGQRVTLRCSPRSGDLSVYWYQQSLDQGLQFLIQYYNGEERAKGNILERFSAQQFPDLHSELNLSSLELGDSALYFCASSVDGDSYGYTFGSGTRLTVV.

The chain couples TRBV7-9 to TRBJ2-2, with 8 positions matching TRBD2. This CDR3 has 16 amino acids. V lost 5 bases and J lost 0; bases outside the gene matches: 5. Germline V gives CDR1 SEHNR, CDR2 FQNEAQ (reference sequence). CDR3 sequence (DNA): TGTGCCAGCAGCCCCGGGACTAGTGCGAACACCGGGGAGCTGTTTTTT. Protein sequence: CASSPGTSANTGELFF.

The genes are TRBV7-2 and TRBJ2-1, with a weak D call TRBD2 (6 bases). Trimming stripped 0 bases from V and 8 bases from J, with 17 bases between. From germline, CDR1 is SGHTA and CDR2 FQGNSA. The CDR3 length is 16 residues. CDR3 amino acids: CASSLAGMGLYDEQFF. The CDR3 DNA follows: TGTGCCAGCAGCTTAGCGGGGATGGGACTTTACGATGAGCAGTTCTTC.

V is TRBV27 and J is TRBJ1-2, with TRBD1 identical over 7 bases. V shed 5 bases, J shed 3 bases, and the junction held 9 bases outside the gene matches. The CDR3 runs 15 residues. Germline V gene sequence: CDR1 MNHEY, CDR2 SMNVEV (reference sequence). The CDR3 reads CASSPRDRPDYGYTF. DNA of the CDR3: TGTGCCAGCAGTCCGCGGGACAGACCGGACTATGGCTACACCTTC.

This chain uses TRBV28 with TRBJ2-7; TRBD2 matches at 10 bases. The V gene's germline CDR1 is MDHEN and CDR2 SYDVKM. Trimming took 8 bases from V and 2 from J; bases not matched to a gene: 9. The CDR3 contains 15 residues. The CDR3, as DNA: TGTGCCAGCGCCCGACTAGCGGGCCTACCCTACGAGCAGTACTTC. Its protein is CASARLAGLPYEQYF.